The next 27 T cell receptor beta chains were all read from a single sample in a study of blood T cell repertoires in COVID-19. Data came from immunoSEQ multiplex PCR; TCRdb stores just in-frame clones and leaves some out. The sample includes some 70,000 clones, roughly 76% seen only once; the top ten take approximately 22%. Sequenced: peripheral blood. The receptors were sampled from a woman aged 70-85 years with acute or convalescent COVID-19.

This chain links TRBV6-4 with TRBJ2-5; tentative D call: TRBD2 (6 bases). The CDR3 runs to 16 residues. V was cut by 2 bases and J by 5 bases, with 18 bases left in between. Germline V gene data show CDR1 as MRHNA and CDR2 as SNTAGT. The CDR3 DNA sequence: TGTGCCAGCAGTGACGGGGCGGGGTCTAGAGGGGAGACCCAGTACTTC. Amino acids: CASSDGAGSRGETQYF.

This chain links TRBV6-6 with TRBJ1-3; D remains unclear. CDR1 MNHNY and CDR2 SVGAGI come from the germline V gene (reference sequence). With 8 bases removed from V and 0 bases from J, the gap between germline ends came to 17 bases. The CDR3 is 16 amino acids. DNA for the CDR3: TGTGCCAGCTTTGATTTTGGGAGATCCTCTGGAAACACCATATATTTT. The encoded protein is CASFDFGRSSGNTIYF.

The rearrangement links TRBV9 to TRBJ2-5; 8 bases fit TRBD2. The J segment lost 2 bases and the V segment lost 4 bases, leaving 7 bases of the junction unmatched. In germline, CDR1 is SGDLS, CDR2 YYNGEE. This CDR3 is 15 amino acids long. The CDR3 bases are TGTGCCAGCAGCCTTGTAGCGGGGAGGCAAGAGACCCAGTACTTC. It specifies CASSLVAGRQETQYF.

The V and J genes are TRBV21-1 and TRBJ1-5; the D call in the table, TRBD1, was not verified against the DNA. TRBV21-1 is described as a pseudogene. The CDR3 has 15 residues. In nucleotides, the CDR3 is TGTGCCAGCAGCTTAAGACAGGGGGCGGTTCAGCCCCAGCATTTT. The encoded protein is CASSLRQGAVQPQHF.

V usage is TRBV28 and J usage is TRBJ1-2; D not resolved. The CDR3 has 15 amino acids. V lost 6 bases and J lost 0, with 14 bases in between. Germline V gives CDR1 MDHEN, CDR2 SYDVKM. CDR3: CASSPHGITNYGYTF. The CDR3 DNA sequence: TGTGCCAGCAGCCCCCACGGTATAACTAACTATGGCTACACCTTC.

This clone was seen a handful of times. The chain joins TRBV6-1 to TRBJ2-7, with a weak D call TRBD1 (6 bases). The CDR3 has 14 residues. Germline assignment: CDR1 MNHNS and CDR2 SASEGT. Between the trimmed V and J ends, which lost 0 bases and 0 bases, there was a span of 6 bases. The DNA of the CDR3 is TGTGCCAGCAGTGAAGCGGACAGCTCCTACGAGCAGTACTTC. Translating gives CASSEADSSYEQYF.

V is TRBV29-1 and J is TRBJ2-3, with D perhaps matching TRBD1 (5 bases). This CDR3 is 12 amino acids long. CDR1 and CDR2 (germline): SQVTM, ANQGSEA. The ends were cut back, 7 bases at V and 3 bases at J, with 11 bases in the middle. Here the CDR3 DNA reads TGCAGCGCAAGGCCAGGGACAGATACGCAGTATTTT. This encodes CSARPGTDTQYF.

This rearrangement joins TRBV3-1 (or the pseudogene TRBV3-2) to TRBJ2-7; 11 bases fit TRBD2. Losses at the gene ends were 7 bases for V and 5 bases for J; bases not matched to a gene: 7. In germline, CDR1 is LGHDT, CDR2 YNNKEL (reference sequence). The CDR3 covers 14 residues. This CDR3 is CASTLTSGSDEQYF. CDR3 sequence (DNA): TGTGCCAGCACCCTTACTAGCGGGAGTGACGAGCAGTACTTC.

The chain recombines TRBV6-5 with TRBJ1-6; D is unclear. CDR1 is MNHEY and CDR2 is SVGAGI in the germline V gene. With 0 bases removed from V and 10 bases from J, the gap between germline ends came to 7 bases. The CDR3 has 13 amino acids. The CDR3, as DNA: TGTGCCAGCAGTTACTCGAACAAATCACCCCTCCACTTT. It is translated as CASSYSNKSPLHF.

The rearrangement uses TRBV19 and TRBJ2-2; 10 bases agree with TRBD1. With V trimmed by 6 bases and J by 5 bases, 6 bases remained unmatched. CDR1 and CDR2 from the germline V gene are LNHDA and SQIVND (reference sequence). This CDR3 is 15 amino acids long. The CDR3 spells CASRPRQGATGELFF. CDR3 nucleotides: TGTGCCAGTAGGCCTCGACAGGGGGCGACCGGGGAGCTGTTTTTT.

CDR3 sequence: CASRGRGQNYEQYF. CDR3 in DNA: TGTGCCAGCAGGGGGAGGGGACAAAACTACGAGCAGTACTTC. The chain employs TRBV5-6 and TRBJ2-7; D is perhaps TRBD2 (7 bases). From germline, CDR1 is SGHDT and CDR2 YYEEEE. V was clipped by 5 bases and J by 3 bases, with 15 bases between them. The CDR3 spans 14 residues.

The chain uses TRBV19 and TRBJ1-4; maybe TRBD1 (5 bases). There are 13 residues in the CDR3. Germline V gene lookup returns CDR1 LNHDA and CDR2 SQIVND (reference sequence). V lost 9 bases and J lost 8, with 16 bases in between. In DNA form, the CDR3 reads TGTGCCAGCAGACACGGAGGGGACGAAAAACTGTTTTTT. Residues: CASRHGGDEKLFF.

This clone showed up just a few times. The chain uses TRBV4-1 and TRBJ2-3; 10 nucleotides match TRBD2. The CDR3 is made up of 14 amino acids. V trimming: 0 bases; J trimming: 11 bases; junction bases outside the gene matches: 5. In germline, CDR1 is MGHRA, CDR2 YSYEKL. CDR3 DNA sequence: TGCGCCAGCAGCCAAGATTTTGGACTAGCGGAGCAGTATTTT. Translated: CASSQDFGLAEQYF.

In this sample, this clone turned up once. The chain joins TRBV14 to TRBJ2-2, with TRBD2 matching 7 bases. The germline V gene encodes CDR1 SGHDN and CDR2 FVKESK. This CDR3 spans 14 amino acids. With 1 base clipped from V and 4 bases from J, the junction kept 0 bases outside the gene matches. The CDR3 DNA sequence: TGTGCCAGCAGCCAAGGGGGGGGCACCGGGGAGCTGTTTTTT. Protein: CASSQGGGTGELFF.

The V and J genes are TRBV5-1 and TRBJ2-7, with TRBD2 identical over 11 bases. With 5 bases clipped from V and 6 bases from J, the junction kept 7 bases outside the gene matches. Germline lookup yields CDR1 SGHRS and CDR2 YFSETQ. The CDR3 is 14 amino acids. In DNA, the CDR3 is TGCGCCAGCAGACTACTAGCGGGAGTGTCCGAGCAGTACTTC. It encodes CASRLLAGVSEQYF.

V gene TRBV27 combines with J gene TRBJ2-2; possibly TRBD1 for D (6 bases). The V and J ends lost 8 bases and 4 bases respectively, with 14 bases between them. CDR1 is MNHEY and CDR2 is SMNVEV in the germline V gene (reference sequence). CDR3 length: 14 residues. CDR3 sequence reads: CASCPTGFTGELFF. The CDR3 DNA follows: TGTGCCAGCTGCCCGACAGGTTTCACCGGGGAGCTGTTTTTT.

This clone came up once. The chain couples TRBV5-4 to TRBJ2-2; 12 bases align to TRBD1. The V gene's germline CDR1 is SGHNT and CDR2 YYREEE (reference sequence). This CDR3 spans 15 amino acids. The V and J ends lost 3 bases and 5 bases, in that order; junction bases with no gene match: 2. This CDR3 is CASSWDRGPTGELFF. The CDR3 region has the DNA TGTGCCAGCAGCTGGGACAGGGGGCCGACCGGGGAGCTGTTTTTT.

This chain joins TRBV3-1 (or the pseudogene TRBV3-2) and TRBJ2-1; maybe TRBD2 (6 bases). V was shortened by 2 bases and J by 0 bases, with 14 bases between the two germline ends. This CDR3 is built from 17 residues. The germline gives CDR1 LGHDT, CDR2 YNNKEL (reference sequence). CDR3 sequence reads: CASSQSSLATSYNEQFF. CDR3 in DNA: TGTGCCAGCAGCCAATCTTCCCTAGCGACCTCCTACAATGAGCAGTTCTTC.

The chain couples TRBV7-2 to TRBJ2-7; D is undetermined. With 6 bases removed from V and 0 bases from J, the gap between germline ends came to 12 bases. This CDR3 is built from 14 residues. Germline loops: CDR1 SGHTA, CDR2 FQGNSA. CDR3 protein: CASSPRISSYEQYF. DNA of the CDR3: TGTGCCAGCAGTCCCAGGATCAGCTCCTACGAGCAGTACTTC.

The rearrangement links TRBV28 to TRBJ2-3, with D unresolved. The CDR3 length is 13 residues. The V gene's germline CDR1 is MDHEN and CDR2 SYDVKM. Trimming left V 3 bases short and J 5 bases short, with 9 bases between. DNA for the CDR3: TGTGCCAGCAGTTTCCCAGTCCGAGATACGCAGTATTTT. It specifies CASSFPVRDTQYF.

This clone has a single count. The chain couples TRBV27 to TRBJ2-1; TRBD2 might be the D (5 bases). This CDR3 contains 11 residues. V lost 3 bases, J lost 16 bases, and 13 bases lay in between. Germline lookup yields CDR1 MNHEY and CDR2 SMNVEV (reference sequence). CDR3 DNA sequence: TGTGCCAGCAGTTTCGAACTAGTTAAATTCTTC. Translation: CASSFELVKFF.

This chain joins TRBV5-8 and TRBJ1-2, with D unclear. V shed 0 bases and J shed 5 bases, with 14 bases lying between them. Germline CDR1 is SGHTS and CDR2 is YDEGEE. The CDR3 extends over 15 amino acids. CDR3 nucleotide sequence: TGTGCCAGCAGCTTGGTTCAGGCGGGAAAGTATGGCTACACCTTC. Translation: CASSLVQAGKYGYTF.

The J gene is TRBJ1-2, the V gene TRBV28, with 10 bases fitting TRBD1. The CDR3 extends over 15 amino acids. The germline CDR1 and CDR2 sequences are MDHEN and SYDVKM. V shed 5 bases, J shed 8 bases, and the junction held 11 bases outside the gene matches. CDR3 nucleotide sequence: TGTGCCAGCAGTCCTCCGGGACAGGGGTATGGAGGCTACACCTTC. This translates into CASSPPGQGYGGYTF.

The chain carries TRBV27 and TRBJ1-3, with 9 bases fitting TRBD1. The CDR3 has 15 residues. The germline V gene encodes CDR1 MNHEY and CDR2 SMNVEV (reference sequence). With V trimmed by 3 bases and J by 5 bases, 5 bases remained unmatched. DNA for the CDR3: TGTGCCAGCAGTTTCTCCGGGACAGGGCGAAACACCATATATTTT. Translating gives CASSFSGTGRNTIYF.

V and J are TRBV5-5 and TRBJ1-1; D ambiguous. The V and J ends lost 0 bases and 0 bases respectively, with 9 bases between them. The CDR3 is 15 residues long. Germline assignment: CDR1 SGHKS and CDR2 YYEKEE (reference sequence). The CDR3 DNA follows: TGTGCCAGCAGCTTGGGCCCCGGGGTGAACACTGAAGCTTTCTTT. It codes for CASSLGPGVNTEAFF.

This clone has only one observation. The chain combines TRBV19 with TRBJ1-5; no reliable D call. The CDR3 is 14 residues long. The V gene's germline CDR1 is LNHDA and CDR2 SQIVND (reference sequence). Deletions cut 5 bases from V and 0 bases from J, with 8 bases between. CDR3 sequence: CASSERYSNQPQHF. CDR3 DNA: TGTGCCAGTAGTGAGAGATATAGCAATCAGCCCCAGCATTTT.

The chain links TRBV6-5 to TRBJ2-7; the D gene is possibly TRBD2 (6 bases). V lost 6 bases to trimming and J lost 3 bases, with 6 bases between them. The germline CDR1 and CDR2 sequences are MNHEY and SVGAGI. The CDR3 contains 11 residues. CDR3 nucleotide sequence: TGTGCCAGCAGGGACTACTACGAGCAGTACTTC. It is translated as CASRDYYEQYF.